This entry is about one T cell receptor beta chain. The antigen is not known. The CDR3 totals 13 residues. The germline V gene encodes CDR1 SEHNR and CDR2 FQNEAQ (reference sequence). Trimming pared 6 bases from V and 1 base from J, leaving 8 bases between. The primer mix had 60 Vbeta and 13 Jbeta primers. Profiled with immunoSEQ multiplex PCR; TCRdb holds only in-frame clones, not every one. The sample shows 100,000 or so clones, 12% to 15% of them seen only once. This sample is part of a study of cytomegalovirus exposure and HLA in healthy donors. The wider study: Researchers found that under 90% of over 350 genotyped donors fell within the Caucasian-associated ancestry cluster. Study results and limitations: No immune exposure information besides CMV serostatus was available.

The receptor was isolated from a female donor in good health and CMV-seronegative. Sequenced input: PBMCs. This chain links TRBV7-9 with TRBJ2-3; D is unresolved. The CDR3 sequence: CASRSLGTDTQYF. The CDR3 nucleotides are TGTGCCAGCAGGAGCCTTGGCACAGATACGCAGTATTTT.